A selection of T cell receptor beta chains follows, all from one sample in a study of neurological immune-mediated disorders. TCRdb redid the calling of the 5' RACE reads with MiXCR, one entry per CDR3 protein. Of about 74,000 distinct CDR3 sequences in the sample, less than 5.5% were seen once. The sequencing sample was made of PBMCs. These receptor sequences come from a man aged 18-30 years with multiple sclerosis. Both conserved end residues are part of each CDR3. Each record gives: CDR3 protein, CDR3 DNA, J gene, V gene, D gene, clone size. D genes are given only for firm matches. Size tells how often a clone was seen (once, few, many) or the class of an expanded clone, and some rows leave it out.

CDR3aa: CASSLRSVAGVNEQFF; CDR3nt: TGCGCCAGCAGCCTAAGGTCGGTAGCGGGGGTGAATGAGCAGTTCTTC; j_gene: TRBJ2-1; v_gene: TRBV5-1; d_gene: TRBD2; abundance: many
CDR3aa: CASNPNRGQETQYF; CDR3nt: TGTGCCAGTAACCCGAACAGGGGGCAAGAGACCCAGTACTTC; j_gene: TRBJ2-5; v_gene: TRBV19; d_gene: TRBD1; abundance: -
CDR3aa: CSARDAVASDEQFF; CDR3nt: TGCAGTGCTAGAGATGCGGTAGCCTCGGATGAGCAGTTCTTC; j_gene: TRBJ2-1; v_gene: TRBV20-1; d_gene: -; abundance: many
CDR3aa: CASSRRLGGTGELFF; CDR3nt: TGTGCCAGCAGCCGTCGACTGGGGGGCACCGGGGAGCTGTTTTTT; j_gene: TRBJ2-2; v_gene: TRBV11-1; d_gene: -; abundance: many
CDR3aa: CATSDPTSLSSYNEQFF; CDR3nt: TGTGCCACCAGTGATCCGACTAGCCTGAGCTCCTACAATGAGCAGTTCTTC; j_gene: TRBJ2-1; v_gene: TRBV24-1; d_gene: TRBD2; abundance: many
CDR3aa: CASSSMNEQFF; CDR3nt: TGTGCCAGCAGCTCGATGAATGAGCAGTTCTTC; j_gene: TRBJ2-1; v_gene: TRBV12-3/TRBV12-4; d_gene: -; abundance: many
CDR3aa: CASSLERGTRVEQYF; CDR3nt: TGTGCCAGCAGCTTAGAGAGGGGGACAAGGGTCGAGCAGTACTTC; j_gene: TRBJ2-7; v_gene: TRBV11-2; d_gene: -; abundance: -
CDR3aa: CASSLYGTVGNEQFF; CDR3nt: TGTGCCAGCAGCTTATATGGGACGGTGGGCAATGAGCAGTTCTTC; j_gene: TRBJ2-1; v_gene: TRBV7-3; d_gene: -; abundance: many
CDR3aa: CASSSLAAEETQYF; CDR3nt: TGTGCCAGCAGCTCGTTAGCGGCTGAGGAGACCCAGTACTTC; j_gene: TRBJ2-5; v_gene: TRBV7-9; d_gene: -; abundance: many
CDR3aa: CASSPTGTGANYGYTF; CDR3nt: TGCGCCAGCAGCCCTACCGGGACGGGGGCTAACTATGGCTACACCTTC; j_gene: TRBJ1-2; v_gene: TRBV5-1; d_gene: -; abundance: many
CDR3aa: CSARFSLPPGEGRGTQYF; CDR3nt: TGCAGTGCTAGATTCAGCCTGCCCCCCGGGGAGGGTAGGGGGACCCAGTACTTC; j_gene: TRBJ2-5; v_gene: TRBV20-1; d_gene: TRBD2; abundance: many
CDR3aa: CSALGTAYNSPLHF; CDR3nt: TGCAGTGCCCTGGGGACAGCTTATAATTCACCCCTCCACTTT; j_gene: TRBJ1-6; v_gene: TRBV20-1; d_gene: TRBD1; abundance: many
CDR3aa: CASSETGHTSSNNEQFF; CDR3nt: TGCGCCAGCAGCGAAACCGGACACACCAGTTCAAACAATGAGCAGTTCTTC; j_gene: TRBJ2-1; v_gene: TRBV5-1; d_gene: -; abundance: few
CDR3aa: CSARDRAVGYSPLNF; CDR3nt: TGCAGTGCTAGAGATCGGGCAGTTGGGTATTCACCCCTCAACTTT; j_gene: TRBJ1-6; v_gene: TRBV20-1; d_gene: -; abundance: few
CDR3aa: CASSPAWSSETQYF; CDR3nt: TGTGCCAGCAGTCCAGCATGGAGTTCAGAGACCCAGTACTTC; j_gene: TRBJ2-5; v_gene: TRBV7-2; d_gene: -; abundance: many
CDR3aa: CASSFGANTEAFF; CDR3nt: TGTGCCAGCAGTTTCGGAGCAAACACTGAAGCTTTCTTT; j_gene: TRBJ1-1; v_gene: TRBV12-3/TRBV12-4; d_gene: -; abundance: many
CDR3aa: CASIDNYGYTF; CDR3nt: TGTGCCAGTATCGATAACTATGGCTACACCTTC; j_gene: TRBJ1-2; v_gene: TRBV19; d_gene: -; abundance: many